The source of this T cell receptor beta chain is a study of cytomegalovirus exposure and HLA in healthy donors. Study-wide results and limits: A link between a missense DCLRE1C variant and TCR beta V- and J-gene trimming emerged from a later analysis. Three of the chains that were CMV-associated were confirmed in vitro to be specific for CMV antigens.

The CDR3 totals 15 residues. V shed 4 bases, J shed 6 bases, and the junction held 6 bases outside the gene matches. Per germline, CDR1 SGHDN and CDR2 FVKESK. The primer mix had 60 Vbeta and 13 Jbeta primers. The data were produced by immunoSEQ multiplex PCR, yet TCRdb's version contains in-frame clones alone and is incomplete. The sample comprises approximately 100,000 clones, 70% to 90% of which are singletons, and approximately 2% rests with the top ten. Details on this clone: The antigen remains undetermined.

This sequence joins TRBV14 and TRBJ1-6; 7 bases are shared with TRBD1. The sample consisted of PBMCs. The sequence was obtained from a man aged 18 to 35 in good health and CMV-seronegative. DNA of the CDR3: TGTGCCAGCAGCCCATGGGACAGTTTTAATTCACCCCTCCACTTT. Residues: CASSPWDSFNSPLHF.